A single sample is the source of the 29 T cell receptor beta chains below, sequenced in a study of T cells in Graves' hyperthyroidism and ophthalmopathy. RNA transcripts gave rise to amplified TCR beta CDR3 regions. HTBI primers were the set used in a first-round RT-PCR of the TCR CDR3. TCRdb re-analysed the multiplex PCR reads in MiXCR, keeping a single row per CDR3 protein. The sample lists 300,000 to 400,000 distinct CDR3 sequences, roughly a fifth occurring once. The sample consisted of blood. The receptors here all came from a woman aged 45-59 years with Graves' hyperthyroidism.

The chain couples TRBV18 to TRBJ2-3; perhaps TRBD2 as D (6 bases). Germline V lookup: CDR1 KGHSH, CDR2 LQKENI. Trimming took 1 base from V and 1 from J, leaving 15 bases between them. The CDR3 sequence is 17 residues long. This chain's CDR3 is CASSPRVLGLRTDTQYF. The DNA of the CDR3 is TGTGCCAGCTCACCACGTGTGCTGGGACTTCGCACAGATACGCAGTATTTT.

V and J are TRBV20-1 and TRBJ2-3; the D gene is possibly TRBD1 (5 bases). In germline, CDR1 is DFQATT, CDR2 SNEGSKA (reference sequence). V was clipped by 0 bases and J by 0 bases, with 13 bases between them. The CDR3 covers 16 residues. The DNA of the CDR3 is TGCAGTGCTAGAGATTGGATAAGGGGTAGCACAGATACGCAGTATTTT. Protein: CSARDWIRGSTDTQYF.

The sample holds many counts of this clonotype. The V gene is TRBV19, the J gene TRBJ1-1, with D perhaps TRBD1 (5 bases). This CDR3 is 14 amino acids long. The germline V and J ends were trimmed by 3 bases and 1 base, with 9 bases remaining between them. Germline values: CDR1 LNHDA, CDR2 SQIVND (reference sequence). In nucleotides, the CDR3 is TGTGCCAGTAGTATCAGGGTCGCGAACACTGAAGCTTTCTTT. Residues: CASSIRVANTEAFF.

This clonotype was seen at least ten times. V and J are TRBV20-1 and TRBJ2-5; TRBD2 agrees at 11 bases. Germline values: CDR1 DFQATT, CDR2 SNEGSKA (reference sequence). The CDR3 spans 13 residues. The V segment lost 6 bases and the J segment 9 bases; nucleotides outside the gene matches: 9. The CDR3: CSAELAGAWAQYF. The CDR3 region has the DNA TGCAGTGCAGAACTAGCGGGGGCCTGGGCCCAGTACTTC.

Many counts were recorded for this clonotype. This chain connects TRBV20-1 to TRBJ2-5; possibly TRBD2 for D (6 bases). Deletions cut 0 bases from V and 13 bases from J, with 21 bases between. This CDR3 comprises 14 residues. Germline V gene sequence: CDR1 DFQATT, CDR2 SNEGSKA (reference sequence). Written as DNA, the CDR3 is TGCAGTGCTAGAGATTTAAGGTGGGCGGGAAGCCTGTACTTC. This codes for CSARDLRWAGSLYF.

This clonotype showed up just a few times. The rearrangement joins TRBV30 to TRBJ1-2; D possibly corresponds to TRBD1 (5 bases). Per germline, CDR1 GTSNPN and CDR2 SVGIG (reference sequence). Trimming removed 4 bases from V and 4 bases from J, with 13 bases in between. There are 13 residues in the CDR3. The CDR3 region has the DNA TGTGCCTGGACCATGGGGCTCGCCTATGGCTACACCTTC. It codes for CAWTMGLAYGYTF.

This clonotype was seen repeatedly, ten times or more. The chain combines TRBV7-9 with TRBJ2-3; TRBD2 agrees at 9 bases. CDR1 and CDR2 from the germline V gene are SEHNR and FQNEAQ (reference sequence). The CDR3 is 15 amino acids. V lost 5 bases and J lost 2; bases outside the gene matches: 5. In nucleotides, the CDR3 is TGTGCCAGCAGCATTCTAGCGGGGTACACAGATACGCAGTATTTT. Protein: CASSILAGYTDTQYF.

The table lists this clonotype with a few counts. This chain joins TRBV19 and TRBJ2-1; D gene ambiguous. Germline CDR1 reads LNHDA; CDR2 reads SQIVND (reference sequence). The ends were cut back, 8 bases at V and 7 bases at J, with 12 bases in the middle. This CDR3 is built from 12 residues. The CDR3 bases are TGTGCCAGTGGTAGGCTGGAGAATGAGCAGTTCTTC. Protein product: CASGRLENEQFF.

Ten or more counts support this clonotype. The chain couples TRBV6-1 to TRBJ1-2; 7 nucleotides line up with TRBD1. The CDR3 has 13 residues. Trimming cost V 6 bases and J 8 bases; bases outside gene matches: 9. CDR1 and CDR2 (germline): MNHNS, SASEGT. The CDR3 DNA reads as TGTGCCAGCAGGGGGACCAGGGGGGGGGGCTACACCTTC. This translates into CASRGTRGGGYTF.

The rearrangement uses TRBV3-1 and TRBJ2-5, with D tentatively TRBD2 (6 bases). CDR3 length equals 17 residues. The V end lost 7 bases, the J end lost 7 bases, and 28 bases lay between the germline ends. Germline assignment: CDR1 LGHDT and CDR2 YNNKEL (reference sequence). In DNA, the CDR3 is TGTGCCAGCACCCCTTCCGACATAGGACTAACTGTGGGGACCCAGTACTTC. This codes for CASTPSDIGLTVGTQYF.

The rearrangement uses TRBV28 and TRBJ1-3; 9 positions agree with TRBD1. Germline trimming cut 8 bases from V and 0 bases from J; bases unmatched to any gene: 2. Germline CDR1 reads MDHEN; CDR2 reads SYDVKM. This CDR3 is built from 14 residues. In DNA, the CDR3 is TGTGCCAGCGAGACAGGGGGCTCTGGAAACACCATATATTTT. Translation gives CASETGGSGNTIYF.

The chain recombines TRBV29-1 with TRBJ2-2; no firm D call. The germline V and J ends were trimmed by 4 bases and 6 bases, with 9 bases remaining between them. This CDR3 is 12 amino acids long. Germline-derived CDR1 and CDR2 are SQVTM and ANQGSEA. The CDR3 spells CSVAPTAGELFF. As DNA, the CDR3 is TGCAGCGTTGCCCCAACGGCCGGGGAGCTGTTTTTT.

To note about this clonotype: This clone may be a read error of a much larger clone one base away. The chain uses TRBV27 and TRBJ2-5; TRBD2 matches 10 bases. The germline gives CDR1 MNHEY, CDR2 SMNVEV (reference sequence). The V and J ends lost 2 bases and 6 bases, in that order; junction bases with no gene match: 6. The CDR3 length is 15 residues. The DNA of the CDR3 is TGTGCCAGCAGTTTAAGCGGGGGGGCCGCAAAGACCCAGTACTTC. The encoded protein is CASSLSGGAAKTQYF.

This chain joins TRBV6-5 and TRBJ2-1; 10 bases are a match to TRBD1. From germline, CDR1 is MNHEY and CDR2 SVGAGI. J lost 3 bases, V lost 4 bases, and 6 bases had no gene match. The CDR3 is made up of 16 amino acids. The CDR3 protein is CASSSPTGGLYNEQFF. The CDR3 DNA reads as TGTGCCAGCAGTTCCCCGACAGGGGGCCTCTACAATGAGCAGTTCTTC.

The chain employs TRBV5-1 and TRBJ2-6; tentative D call: TRBD2 (7 bases). CDR3 length: 16 residues. Germline CDR1 and CDR2: SGHRS and YFSETQ. V lost 0 bases and J lost 2, with 9 bases in between. DNA of the CDR3: TGCGCCAGCAGCTTGGCGGGGGGCACTGGGGCCAACGTCCTGACTTTC. Its protein product is CASSLAGGTGANVLTF.

This clonotype turned up a few times. The J gene is TRBJ2-7, the V gene TRBV14, with D perhaps assigned TRBD1 or TRBD2 (5 bases each). The V end lost 2 bases, the J end lost 2 bases, and 16 bases lay between the germline ends. CDR1 SGHDN and CDR2 FVKESK come from the germline V gene. The CDR3 spans 16 residues. The CDR3 region is CASSQPGRRLPYEQYF. In DNA form, the CDR3 reads TGTGCCAGCAGCCAACCGGGACGGAGATTACCCTACGAGCAGTACTTC.

This clonotype was picked up a small number of times. This rearrangement joins TRBV28 to TRBJ2-3; D is unresolved. V lost 6 bases to trimming and J lost 0 bases, with 13 bases between them. This CDR3 contains 15 residues. Germline CDR1 MDHEN, CDR2 SYDVKM. Here the CDR3 DNA reads TGTGCCAGCAGCTCAACACAGATTAGCACAGATACGCAGTATTTT. Its translation is CASSSTQISTDTQYF.

This clonotype has at least ten counts. The chain employs TRBV29-1 and TRBJ2-3; D remains unclear. V lost 6 bases and J lost 1, with 2 bases in between. The CDR3 has 10 amino acids. The V gene's germline CDR1 is SQVTM and CDR2 ANQGSEA. CDR3 sequence: CSVGTDTQYF. The DNA of the CDR3 is TGCAGCGTCGGCACAGATACGCAGTATTTT.

This sequence joins TRBV2 and TRBJ2-7; D is perhaps TRBD2 (5 bases). CDR3 length: 15 amino acids. The germline gives CDR1 SNHLY, CDR2 FYNNEI. The V and J ends lost 5 bases and 3 bases respectively, with 17 bases between them. CDR3 bases: TGTGCCAGCAGTTTAAGGCTAGCCGTTGGCTACGAGCAGTACTTC. It is translated as CASSLRLAVGYEQYF.

The sample holds a few counts of this clonotype. The rearrangement links TRBV19 to TRBJ2-7; the D gene is possibly TRBD2 (6 bases). Trimming stripped 4 bases from V and 3 bases from J, with 16 bases between. This CDR3 contains 15 residues. Germline assignment: CDR1 LNHDA and CDR2 SQIVND (reference sequence). DNA for the CDR3: TGTGCCAGTAGTACCGCCTCGACTAGGAACTACGAGCAGTACTTC. Protein: CASSTASTRNYEQYF.

Many counts were recorded for this clonotype. This sequence joins TRBV6-1 and TRBJ1-6; D perhaps matches TRBD1 (6 bases). The CDR3 sequence is 15 residues long. Germline V gene lookup returns CDR1 MNHNS and CDR2 SASEGT. Trimming cost V 6 bases and J 7 bases, with 16 bases left between them. The CDR3 coding sequence is TGTGCCAGCAGACGAGGGGAAAGGGGGAATTCACCCCTCCACTTT. It specifies CASRRGERGNSPLHF.

The genes are TRBV7-6 and TRBJ2-2; D assignment may be TRBD1 or TRBD2 (6 bases each). This CDR3 has 18 amino acids. CDR1 SGHVS and CDR2 FNYEAQ come from the germline V gene. Trimming took 0 bases from V and 5 from J, leaving 19 bases between them. CDR3 in amino acids: CASSLAFSAGQPTGELFF. CDR3 nucleotides: TGTGCCAGCAGCTTAGCGTTTAGTGCGGGACAACCTACCGGGGAGCTGTTTTTT.

This clonotype was detected many times. CDR3 residues: CASSLVVTFQFF. The DNA of the CDR3 is TGTGCCAGCAGCTTAGTCGTGACGTTTCAGTTCTTC. V and J are TRBV7-9 and TRBJ2-1; D not resolved. The CDR3 loop spans 12 amino acids. V shed 1 base and J shed 13 bases, with 11 bases lying between them. CDR1 is SEHNR, CDR2 FQNEAQ, per germline (reference sequence). Complete variable domain (other parts from reference TRBV7-9 and TRBJ2-1): DTGVSQNPRHKITKRGQNVTFRCDPISEHNRLYWYRQTLGQGPEFLTYFQNEAQLEKSRLLSDRFSAERPKGSFSTLEIQRTEQGDSAMYLCASSLVVTFQFFGPGTRLTVL.

This clonotype was seen a few times. V gene TRBV19 combines with J gene TRBJ1-4; possible D gene TRBD1, 6 bases. V lost 8 bases, J lost 8 bases, and 12 bases lay in between. Germline V gene lookup returns CDR1 LNHDA and CDR2 SQIVND (reference sequence). The CDR3 is made up of 12 amino acids. The CDR3 here is CASSRGVEKLFF. The CDR3 coding sequence is TGTGCCAGTTCCAGGGGTGTCGAAAAACTGTTTTTT.

The chain combines TRBV7-9 with TRBJ1-1; 10 nucleotides agree with TRBD1. With V trimmed by 5 bases and J by 3 bases, 12 bases remained unmatched. The CDR3 spans 17 residues. CDR1 SEHNR and CDR2 FQNEAQ come from the germline V gene (reference sequence). The CDR3 DNA sequence: TGTGCCAGCAGCCCGTGGGGACAGGGGTCAATAGACACTGAAGCTTTCTTT. The encoded protein is CASSPWGQGSIDTEAFF.

This clonotype showed up many times. The chain employs TRBV20-1 and TRBJ2-5; the match to TRBD2 covers 10 bases. The CDR3 sequence is 14 residues long. V shed 1 base, J shed 4 bases, and the junction held 3 bases outside the gene matches. CDR1 and CDR2 (germline): DFQATT, SNEGSKA (reference sequence). CDR3 DNA: TGCAGTGCTAGAGCACTAGCGGGGATAGAGACCCAGTACTTC. Translation: CSARALAGIETQYF.

This clonotype appeared many times. V is TRBV10-3 and J is TRBJ1-2; D unresolved. Deletions cut 0 bases from V and 6 bases from J, with 14 bases between. The CDR3 covers 15 residues. Germline V gives CDR1 ENHRY, CDR2 SYGVKD. The CDR3: CAISESVTGMDGYTF. The CDR3 region has the DNA TGTGCCATCAGTGAGTCTGTGACCGGGATGGATGGCTACACCTTC.

The genes are TRBV5-6 and TRBJ2-7; 7 nucleotides align to TRBD2. With 4 bases clipped from V and 5 bases from J, the junction kept 6 bases outside the gene matches. The CDR3 extends over 13 amino acids. Germline V lookup: CDR1 SGHDT, CDR2 YYEEEE. The CDR3: CASSPGRRDEQYF. DNA of the CDR3: TGTGCCAGCAGCCCCGGGAGGCGCGACGAGCAGTACTTC. Using reference TRBV5-6 and TRBJ2-7 for the parts outside the CDR3, the full variable domain is DAGVTQSPTHLIKTRGQQVTLRCSPKSGHDTVSWYQQALGQGPQFIFQYYEEEERQRGNFPDRFSGHQFPNYSSELNVNALLLGDSALYLCASSPGRRDEQYFGPGTRLTVT.

This clonotype has at least ten counts. The chain uses TRBV20-1 and TRBJ2-7; maybe TRBD1 (5 bases). Per the germline V gene, CDR1 is DFQATT and CDR2 is SNEGSKA (reference sequence). The CDR3 loop spans 12 amino acids. The V and J ends lost 0 bases and 4 bases respectively, with 7 bases between them. The CDR3 DNA follows: TGCAGTGCTAGAGATCAGGGATACGAGCAGTACTTC. Amino acids: CSARDQGYEQYF.